The 18 T cell receptor beta chains given below trace back to one sample, sequenced in a study of beta chain features in type 1 diabetes. Expressed TCRB transcripts were sequenced, since all the RNA that had been isolated was reverse transcribed. Here immunoSEQ multiplex PCR was the method, and the copy in TCRdb shows in-frame clones only, minus some. This table holds under 200,000 clones, 6.5% to 10% found once. Their antigen targets remain unknown. Broader study findings: Type 1 diabetes patients had moderately but significantly shorter TCRB CDR3s in all four CD4+ subsets.

The sample comprised central memory CD4+ T cells from blood. The receptors were sampled from a woman in her late teens or twenties with type 1 diabetes.

This clone has more than one count but fewer than ten. The V gene is TRBV7-2, the J gene TRBJ1-1, with 8 bases aligning to TRBD1. The CDR3 covers 13 residues. From germline, CDR1 is SGHTA and CDR2 FQGNSA. Trimming took 4 bases from V and 4 from J; bases not matched to a gene: 2. CDR3 in amino acids: CASSSDRATEAFF. The CDR3 DNA is TGTGCCAGCAGCTCGGACAGGGCCACTGAAGCTTTCTTT.

This clone has more than one count but fewer than ten. The chain couples TRBV7-2 to TRBJ2-3, with 12 positions matching TRBD2. With V trimmed by 0 bases and J by 7 bases, 5 bases remained unmatched. The CDR3 runs to 16 residues. CDR1 is SGHTA, CDR2 FQGNSA, per germline. The CDR3 bases are TGTGCCAGCAGCTTAGCGCTAGCGGGGGGGACGTATACGCAGTATTTT. This sequence encodes CASSLALAGGTYTQYF.

Only a few counts were recorded for this clone. This chain links TRBV27 with TRBJ2-7; 8 positions agree with TRBD2. Germline assignment: CDR1 MNHEY and CDR2 SMNVEV (reference sequence). CDR3 length: 15 amino acids. V gave up 4 bases and J gave up 0 bases; unmatched junction bases: 5. DNA for the CDR3: TGTGCCAGCAGTTCAATAGCGGGAACCTCCTACGAGCAGTACTTC. Encoded protein: CASSSIAGTSYEQYF.

The CDR3: CASNADNRDSLNNSPLHF. The CDR3 DNA reads TGTGCCAGCAACGCCGACAACCGGGACAGCCTGAATAATTCACCCCTCCACTTT. The genes are TRBV21-1 and TRBJ1-6; the table assigns TRBD1, which was not confirmed against the DNA. TRBV21-1 is recorded as a pseudogene. The CDR3 is 18 residues long.

The gene calls are TRBV9 and TRBJ2-5; a possible D gene is TRBD1 (6 bases). Germline lookup yields CDR1 SGDLS and CDR2 YYNGEE. The V and J ends lost 1 base and 5 bases respectively, with 12 bases between them. This CDR3 has 14 residues. In DNA form, the CDR3 reads TGTGCCAGCAGCGTAACAGGGAAGGGGGAGACCCAGTACTTC. It is translated as CASSVTGKGETQYF.

This clone was detected only a few times. The J gene is TRBJ2-3, the V gene TRBV7-8; 7 bases map to TRBD2. CDR3 length: 15 residues. In germline, CDR1 is SGHVS, CDR2 FQNEAQ. The trim removed 5 bases at V and 4 bases at J, leaving 9 bases unmatched. CDR3 bases: TGTGCCAGCAGCCCAAACCCTAGCGGTTCAGATACGCAGTATTTT. Protein: CASSPNPSGSDTQYF.

This clone was counted only a few times. Here the CDR3 reads CASSLSGGTPGELFF. The DNA of the CDR3 is TGTGCCAGCAGCTTAAGTGGGGGGACCCCCGGGGAGCTGTTTTTT. The chain has TRBV7-8 and TRBJ2-2, with D possibly matching TRBD2 (6 bases). CDR3 length: 15 amino acids. Deletions cut 2 bases from V and 6 bases from J, with 13 bases between. The germline CDR1 and CDR2 sequences are SGHVS and FQNEAQ.

This clone appeared a few times. The rearrangement joins TRBV5-6 to TRBJ2-5; 10 bases are shared with TRBD1. From germline, CDR1 is SGHDT and CDR2 YYEEEE. V dropped 3 bases and J dropped 4; count of bases not matched to a gene: 9. The length of the CDR3 is 16 residues. The CDR3 protein is CASSYPGTGEGETQYF. The CDR3 DNA is TGTGCCAGCAGCTACCCCGGGACAGGGGAGGGAGAGACCCAGTACTTC.

The chain has TRBV27 and TRBJ1-5; TRBD1 is a possible D gene (5 bases). The CDR3 covers 14 residues. Germline V gene lookup returns CDR1 MNHEY and CDR2 SMNVEV (reference sequence). V was cut by 3 bases and J by 7 bases, with 13 bases left in between. CDR3 DNA: TGTGCCAGCAGTTTCCAGGGTTTGAGACAGCCCCAGCATTTT. Its protein is CASSFQGLRQPQHF.

In its sample, this clone was seen a few times. V and J are TRBV6-1 and TRBJ2-7, with 10 bases matching TRBD2. The CDR3 covers 15 residues. Germline-derived CDR1 and CDR2 are MNHNS and SASEGT. Trimming took 6 bases from V and 5 from J; bases not matched to a gene: 10. The CDR3 sequence: CASRPPAGGPHEQYF. The CDR3 region has the DNA TGTGCCAGCAGGCCCCCAGCGGGAGGGCCCCACGAGCAGTACTTC.

This clone was observed a handful of times. The V gene is TRBV25-1, the J gene TRBJ2-5, with 7 bases that match TRBD1. The CDR3 has 14 residues. Looked up from germline, CDR1 is MGHDK and CDR2 is SYGVNS. After removal of 6 bases from V and 2 bases from J, the junction contained 6 bases not matched to a gene. The CDR3 region is CASSFPGQQETQYF. The CDR3 nucleotides read TGTGCCAGCAGCTTCCCGGGACAGCAAGAGACCCAGTACTTC.

The chain joins TRBV28 to TRBJ2-5; TRBD2 matches at 8 bases. The CDR3 contains 18 residues. With V trimmed by 6 bases and J by 1 base, 16 bases remained unmatched. CDR1 is MDHEN and CDR2 is SYDVKM in the germline V gene. In nucleotides, the CDR3 is TGTGCCAGCAGCCAAACAGGGCCAGGGACTAGACTCCAAGAGACCCAGTACTTC. Amino acid sequence: CASSQTGPGTRLQETQYF. Variable domain in full (rest from reference TRBV28 and TRBJ2-5): DVKVTQSSRYLVKRTGEKVFLECVQDMDHENMFWYRQDPGLGLRLIYFSYDVKMKEKGDIPEGYSVSREKKERFSLILESASTNQTSMYLCASSQTGPGTRLQETQYFGPGTRLLVL.

This clone has more than one count but fewer than ten. This rearrangement joins TRBV9 to TRBJ2-1; no firm D call. The V gene's germline CDR1 is SGDLS and CDR2 YYNGEE. This CDR3 is 13 amino acids long. The V gene lost 3 bases and the J gene lost 5 bases, with 9 bases spanning the gap. CDR3 residues: CASSDRSDNEQFF. CDR3 coding DNA: TGTGCCAGCAGCGACCGGTCGGACAATGAGCAGTTCTTC.

This chain uses TRBV20-1 with TRBJ2-5; the D gene is possibly TRBD2 (5 bases). V dropped 6 bases and J dropped 6 bases, with 8 bases sitting between them. Per germline, CDR1 DFQATT and CDR2 SNEGSKA (reference sequence). The CDR3 runs 10 residues. This CDR3 reads CSAGGQTQYF. The CDR3, as DNA: TGCAGTGCCGGAGGTCAGACCCAGTACTTC.

The CDR3 DNA is TGTGCCAGCAGCCCGAACATCGGAGGCCGCCGCCACGAAGAGACCCAGTACTTC. This encodes CASSPNIGGRRHEETQYF. This chain uses TRBV14 with TRBJ2-5; TRBD2 might be the D (5 bases). The CDR3 has 18 amino acids. Trimming took off 4 bases at V and 3 bases at J, with 24 bases between the two ends. The germline CDR1 and CDR2 sequences are SGHDN and FVKESK.

V and J are TRBV7-9 and TRBJ1-5; D gene ambiguous. Germline CDR1 is SEHNR and CDR2 is FQNEAQ (reference sequence). The CDR3 spans 13 residues. V lost 2 bases, J lost 5 bases, and 7 bases lay in between. The CDR3 bases are TGTGCCAGCAGCTTATCCTCCGATCAGCCCCAGCATTTT. It encodes CASSLSSDQPQHF.

The chain couples TRBV5-6 to TRBJ2-3, with 7 positions matching TRBD1. The CDR3 spans 14 residues. Germline V gene sequence: CDR1 SGHDT, CDR2 YYEEEE. V shed 1 base and J 5 bases; nucleotides not matched to a gene: 4. CDR3 sequence (DNA): TGTGCCAGCAGCTTGACAGGGGTAGGAGATACGCAGTATTTT. Translating gives CASSLTGVGDTQYF.

The genes are TRBV19 and TRBJ2-3; 8 bases line up with TRBD1. V lost 4 bases and J lost 2; bases outside the gene matches: 5. The CDR3 totals 15 residues. Germline loops: CDR1 LNHDA, CDR2 SQIVND (reference sequence). CDR3 amino acids: CASSKDREITDTQYF. CDR3 DNA sequence: TGTGCCAGTAGTAAGGACAGGGAGATCACAGATACGCAGTATTTT.